The 15 T cell receptor beta chains below come from one sample, sequenced in a study of response to subunit inactivated influenza vaccine. TCRdb re-derived calls from the RT-PCR reads in MiXCR, one entry per CDR3 protein. Seen here are more than 200,000 distinct CDR3 sequences, 12% observed once, and the top ten hold approximately 8.3%. This specimen was non-naive T cells sorted from PBMCs, taken 14 to 15 days before vaccination. These receptors all stem from a middle-aged man who received an inactivated influenza vaccine.

The CDR3 bases are TGTGCCAGCAGTATCGGACAGGGGGTGTACGAGCAGTACTTC. Translated, it gives CASSIGQGVYEQYF. The chain combines TRBV6-1 with TRBJ2-7, with 10 bases fitting TRBD1. Per the germline V gene, CDR1 is MNHNS and CDR2 is SASEGT. This CDR3 spans 14 amino acids. V shed 5 bases and J 4 bases; nucleotides not matched to a gene: 5.

The sample holds a few counts of this clonotype. The chain uses TRBV10-2 and TRBJ1-1; 9 bases line up with TRBD1. This CDR3 spans 13 amino acids. With V trimmed by 8 bases and J by 3 bases, 4 bases remained unmatched. Germline V gene sequence: CDR1 WSHSY, CDR2 SAAADI. This CDR3 reads CASQDRGHTEAFF. The CDR3 DNA reads as TGCGCCAGCCAGGACAGGGGTCACACTGAAGCTTTCTTT.

This clonotype was detected many times. The J gene is TRBJ2-3, the V gene TRBV7-2; the D is unclear. V lost 3 bases and J lost 0, with 7 bases in between. The CDR3 is 14 amino acids. CDR1 is SGHTA, CDR2 FQGNSA, per germline. CDR3 DNA sequence: TGTGCCAGCAGCTTTCTGGACAGCACAGATACGCAGTATTTT. Translation: CASSFLDSTDTQYF.

This clonotype was detected many times. The chain carries TRBV20-1 and TRBJ1-2; a possible D gene is TRBD1 (5 bases). The length of the CDR3 is 13 residues. Germline CDR1 reads DFQATT; CDR2 reads SNEGSKA (reference sequence). Trimming removed 6 bases from V and 7 bases from J, with 18 bases in between. CDR3 amino acids: CSAQNWGGIGYTF. The CDR3 DNA is TGCAGTGCCCAAAATTGGGGGGGAATTGGCTACACCTTC.

At least ten counts were recorded for this clonotype. This chain connects TRBV5-1 to TRBJ2-1; D may correspond to TRBD1 or TRBD2 (6 bases each). Germline V gene data show CDR1 as SGHRS and CDR2 as YFSETQ. The CDR3 extends over 14 amino acids. Trimming took 4 bases from V and 10 from J, leaving 18 bases between them. DNA for the CDR3: TGCGCCAGCAGCGCAACGGGGGCGTCTATCGAGCAGTTCTTC. This translates into CASSATGASIEQFF.

This clonotype was found a few times. The CDR3, as DNA: TGTGCCAGCAGACTAGCGGGGCGAGAGCAGTACTTC. It encodes CASRLAGREQYF. The J gene is TRBJ2-7, the V gene TRBV2, with 10 bases fitting TRBD2. The CDR3 is 12 amino acids. Per germline, CDR1 SNHLY and CDR2 FYNNEI. V was clipped by 6 bases and J by 7 bases; unmatched bases: 3.

This clonotype occurred a few times. The chain has TRBV5-1 and TRBJ2-7; 11 nucleotides align to TRBD1. The CDR3 covers 14 residues. Germline V CDR1 and CDR2: SGHRS, YFSETQ. J was trimmed by 7 bases and V by 0 bases; bases with no gene match: 3. CDR3 protein: CASSLEDRGREQYF. CDR3 nucleotide sequence: TGCGCCAGCAGCTTGGAGGACAGGGGGCGGGAGCAGTACTTC.

The chain combines TRBV5-1 with TRBJ1-2, with D tentatively TRBD1 (6 bases). The CDR3 length is 14 residues. Germline CDR1 SGHRS, CDR2 YFSETQ. V was clipped by 2 bases and J by 3 bases, with 11 bases between them. The chain's CDR3 is CASSLGSGDYGYTF. Here the CDR3 DNA reads TGCGCCAGCAGCTTAGGTTCAGGGGACTATGGCTACACCTTC.

A few counts support this clonotype. This chain uses TRBV28 with TRBJ2-4; the D is unclear. Germline CDR1 MDHEN, CDR2 SYDVKM. V dropped 6 bases and J dropped 3 bases, with 9 bases sitting between them. The CDR3 extends over 13 amino acids. In DNA form, the CDR3 reads TGTGCCAGCAGGGAACACAACAAAAACATTCAGTACTTC. Translating gives CASREHNKNIQYF.

This clonotype showed up many times. Mismatch with germline at one junction end may stem from a read error. This chain joins TRBV7-7 and TRBJ2-5; TRBD2 matches 7 bases. The germline V gene encodes CDR1 SSHAT and CDR2 FNYEAQ (reference sequence). The CDR3 has 15 amino acids. CDR3 sequence reads: CASSPGLGRSETQYF. The DNA for the CDR3 is TGTGCTAGCAGCCCAGGACTAGGGAGGTCAGAGACCCAGTACTTC.

This clonotype turned up a few times. In DNA, the CDR3 is TGTGCCACACAGAGCTCTGGAAACACCATATATTTT. This codes for CATQSSGNTIYF. This rearrangement joins TRBV10-3 to TRBJ1-3; D is unclear. Germline CDR1 and CDR2: ENHRY and SYGVKD. The CDR3 sequence is 12 residues long. V dropped 10 bases and J dropped 0 bases, with 7 bases sitting between them.

This clonotype was counted only a few times. The rearrangement uses TRBV12-3 or TRBV12-4 and TRBJ2-6; D gene uncertain. The CDR3 is 15 amino acids. V lost 5 bases and J lost 0, with 8 bases in between. The chain's CDR3 is CASSPYSSGANVLTF. Written as DNA, the CDR3 is TGTGCCAGCAGTCCTTACAGCTCTGGGGCCAACGTCCTGACTTTC.

This sequence joins TRBV13 and TRBJ2-2; tentatively, D is TRBD2 (6 bases). Germline V CDR1 and CDR2: PRHDT, FYEKMQ (reference sequence). This CDR3 comprises 17 residues. V was trimmed by 3 bases and J by 1 base, leaving 15 bases between them. The CDR3 DNA is TGTGCCAGCAGCTTGCGGCGGGGCGGACAGAACACCGGGGAGCTGTTTTTT. Its protein product is CASSLRRGGQNTGELFF.

This clonotype was recorded many times. The chain is built from TRBV29-1 and TRBJ2-1; 7 bases match TRBD1. The germline V gene has CDR1 SQVTM and CDR2 ANQGSEA. The CDR3 totals 16 residues. V lost 0 bases to trimming and J lost 3 bases; unmatched junction nucleotides: 8. CDR3 loop: CSVEDRRQGVYNEQFF. In DNA, the CDR3 is TGCAGCGTTGAAGATCGGCGGCAGGGGGTCTACAATGAGCAGTTCTTC.

This clonotype came up many times. This chain links TRBV29-1 with TRBJ1-4, with D maybe TRBD1 (5 bases). The CDR3 is made up of 14 amino acids. From germline, CDR1 is SQVTM and CDR2 ANQGSEA. Trimming took off 4 bases at V and 7 bases at J, with 16 bases between the two ends. Written as DNA, the CDR3 is TGCAGCGTTGTCCCGGGAGCGGGGGGTGAAAAACTGTTTTTT. Translation: CSVVPGAGGEKLFF. The full variable domain, with the rest looked up from reference TRBV29-1 and TRBJ1-4, is SAVISQKPSRDICQRGTSLTIQCQVDSQVTMMFWYRQQPGQSLTLIATANQGSEATYESGFVIDKFPISRPNLTFSTLTVSNMSPEDSSIYLCSVVPGAGGEKLFFGSGTQLSVL.